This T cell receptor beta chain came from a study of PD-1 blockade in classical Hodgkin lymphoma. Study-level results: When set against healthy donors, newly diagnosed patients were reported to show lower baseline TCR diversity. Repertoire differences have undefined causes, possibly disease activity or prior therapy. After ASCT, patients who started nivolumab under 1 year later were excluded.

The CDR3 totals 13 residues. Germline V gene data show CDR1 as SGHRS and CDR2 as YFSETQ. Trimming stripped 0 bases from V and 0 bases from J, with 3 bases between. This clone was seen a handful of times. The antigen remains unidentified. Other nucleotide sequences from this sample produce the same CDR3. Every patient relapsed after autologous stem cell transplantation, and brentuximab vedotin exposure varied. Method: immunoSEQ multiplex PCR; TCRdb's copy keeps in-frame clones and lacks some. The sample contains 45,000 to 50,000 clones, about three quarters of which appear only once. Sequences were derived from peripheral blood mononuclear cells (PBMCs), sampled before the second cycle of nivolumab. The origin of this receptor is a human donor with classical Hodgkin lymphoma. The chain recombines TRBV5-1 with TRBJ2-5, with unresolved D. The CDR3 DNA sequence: TGCGCCAGCAGCTTGGGCAACCAAGAGACCCAGTACTTC. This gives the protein CASSLGNQETQYF.